The 9 T cell receptor beta chains listed next were all sequenced from one sample in a study of blood T cells in healthy people across ages. Together with a sample-barcoded 5' primer, a J-beta primer mix was included in a second PCR lasting roughly 6 to 12 cycles. TCRdb fed the 5' RACE reads into MiXCR, producing one record per CDR3 protein. This table holds around 650,000 distinct CDR3 sequences, approximately 31% found once. Sequenced input: blood. The receptors stem from a woman of 80 years or more in good health.

This clonotype was found many times. The CDR3 bases are TGTGCCAGCAGTTCGGCGGGGGGGCCCTACAATGAGCAGTTCTTC. This codes for CASSSAGGPYNEQFF. V usage is TRBV12-3 or TRBV12-4 and J usage is TRBJ2-1, with 9 bases identical to TRBD2. Unmatched junction bases numbered 3, after V lost 4 bases and J lost 2 bases. CDR3 length: 15 amino acids.

This clonotype was observed many times. The chain combines TRBV3-1 with TRBJ2-7; no clear D. Germline CDR1 and CDR2: LGHDT and YNNKEL (reference sequence). V lost 0 bases to trimming and J lost 1 base, with 19 bases between them. The CDR3 sequence is 18 residues long. CDR3 sequence: CASSQDTLFATLSYEQYF. In DNA, the CDR3 is TGTGCCAGCAGCCAAGATACCTTGTTCGCTACGCTTTCCTACGAGCAGTACTTC.

This clonotype has just a few counts. This rearrangement joins TRBV5-1 to TRBJ2-3, with 9 positions matching TRBD1. The CDR3 runs 14 residues. Germline assignment: CDR1 SGHRS and CDR2 YFSETQ. Losses at the gene ends were 3 bases for V and 6 bases for J; bases not matched to a gene: 5. This chain's CDR3 is CASSSTGGPDTQYF. Written as DNA, the CDR3 is TGCGCCAGCAGCTCTACAGGGGGCCCCGATACGCAGTATTTT.

This clonotype was observed a few times. The chain joins TRBV7-2 to TRBJ2-7, with D perhaps being TRBD1 or TRBD2 (5 bases each). Trimming stripped 1 base from V and 7 bases from J, with 14 bases between. Germline assignment: CDR1 SGHTA and CDR2 FQGNSA. This CDR3 region has 14 residues. Written as DNA, the CDR3 is TGTGCCAGCAGCTTAGTAGGACGAGGGGATGAGCAGTACTTC. This encodes CASSLVGRGDEQYF.

V and J are TRBV7-2 and TRBJ2-1, with a weak D call TRBD2 (5 bases). V was trimmed by 8 bases and J by 9 bases, leaving 17 bases between them. Germline V gene sequence: CDR1 SGHTA, CDR2 FQGNSA. CDR3 length: 13 residues. Written as DNA, the CDR3 is TGTGCCAGCGGGGAGTATTTTTTCGGTGAGCAGTTCTTC. It translates to CASGEYFFGEQFF.

This clonotype was recorded at least ten times. The CDR3 DNA reads as TGTGCCATCAGTGGGGGACAGGGACTTAATTCACCCCTCCACTTT. It encodes CAISGGQGLNSPLHF. The V and J genes are TRBV10-3 and TRBJ1-6, with 9 positions matching TRBD1. Germline V gene lookup returns CDR1 ENHRY and CDR2 SYGVKD. V was pared by 4 bases and J by 6 bases, with 4 bases of the junction left unmatched. CDR3 length: 15 residues.

The gene calls are TRBV29-1 and TRBJ2-5; 11 positions match TRBD2. The CDR3 is made up of 17 amino acids. Per the germline V gene, CDR1 is SQVTM and CDR2 is ANQGSEA. The ends lost 7 bases at V and 11 bases at J; junction bases unmatched: 24. DNA of the CDR3: TGCAGCGCCCAACCGGTTAGCGGGGGGGCCACACGAAATGAGCAGTACTTC. Translated: CSAQPVSGGATRNEQYF.

A few counts support this clonotype. This chain links TRBV20-1 with TRBJ1-1, with 10 positions matching TRBD1. CDR1 and CDR2 (germline): DFQATT, SNEGSKA (reference sequence). The CDR3 runs 15 residues. The V gene end was trimmed by 3 bases and the J gene end by 1 base; junction bases not matched to a gene: 5. Here the CDR3 DNA reads TGCAGTGCTAGCGACAGGGGGCTTCCGAACACTGAAGCTTTCTTT. This translates into CSASDRGLPNTEAFF.

This chain uses TRBV28 with TRBJ2-7, with 7 positions matching TRBD1. Germline CDR1 MDHEN, CDR2 SYDVKM. V lost 8 bases and J lost 3; bases outside the gene matches: 7. The CDR3 has 13 amino acids. CDR3 sequence (DNA): TGTGCCAGCGCTACCGGGACAGACTACGAGCAGTACTTC. Translation gives CASATGTDYEQYF.